This paragraph reports one T cell receptor (beta chain). Its antigen remains unidentified. The sample belongs to a study of brain T cells in children with intractable seizures. This table comes from immunoSEQ multiplex PCR, and its TCRdb copy is limited to in-frame clones, with some not included. The profile shows around 20,000 clones, around 94% of them singletons. Sequencing was limited to surgery cases with top T cell transcript signatures in brain tissue. Patients received at least one anti-epileptic drug before surgery. Trimming shortened V by 7 bases and J by 0 bases, and 13 bases separated the two germline ends. CDR1 ENHRY and CDR2 SYGVKD come from the germline V gene. The CDR3 extends over 15 amino acids. Study-level findings and limits: Patients' HCMV serostatus was unknown; virus specificity rests on CDR3 similarity alone.

The TCR was taken from a boy younger than 18 with focal cortical dysplasia and intractable seizures. The specimen was peripheral blood, collected at surgery. The chain carries TRBV10-3 and TRBJ2-1; D is possibly TRBD2 (6 bases). The CDR3 DNA sequence: TGTGCCATCACTCAACGGGGAGGCTCCTACAATGAGCAGTTCTTC. It translates to CAITQRGGSYNEQFF.